The 20 T cell receptor beta chains listed next were all sequenced from one sample in a study of shared clonotypes between healthy human individuals. Terminally differentiated effector memory CD45RA+ cells were left out of the naive CD8 fraction, which was CD45RO-negative and positively selected for CCR7. Using immunoSEQ multiplex PCR, the repertoire was profiled, and TCRdb retains in-frame clones only, with some absent. The repertoire has roughly 2.1 million clones, 85% to 95% of them found once; the top ten carry more than 1.5%. Sequencing was carried out using naive CD8+ T cells from PBMCs. Receptors were obtained from a young man in good health. Some clones in this sample may be carry-over from other donors' samples.

This rearrangement joins TRBV14 to TRBJ2-7; 10 positions agree with TRBD1. The end of the DNA fits TRBJ2-5 better, so the J call may be wrong. The CDR3 contains 16 residues. Germline V gene lookup returns CDR1 SGHDN and CDR2 FVKESK. CDR3 nucleotide sequence: TGTGCCAGCAGCCAACGACAGGGGGCGATTCGGGAGACCCAGTACTTC. This codes for CASSQRQGAIRETQYF.

This chain links TRBV27 with TRBJ2-7; 7 positions agree with TRBD2. This CDR3 has 14 amino acids. Germline V gives CDR1 MNHEY, CDR2 SMNVEV (reference sequence). Germline trimming cut 2 bases from V and 6 bases from J; bases unmatched to any gene: 7. The CDR3 here is CASSLGGGATEQYF. The CDR3 region has the DNA TGTGCCAGCAGTTTAGGGGGAGGGGCGACCGAGCAGTACTTC.

The chain uses TRBV13 and TRBJ1-6, with unresolved D. This CDR3 region has 14 residues. Looked up from germline, CDR1 is PRHDT and CDR2 is FYEKMQ (reference sequence). The germline V and J ends were trimmed by 1 base and 7 bases, with 8 bases remaining between them. CDR3 in amino acids: CASSLDSRNSPLHF. CDR3 nucleotide sequence: TGTGCCAGCAGCTTAGACTCGCGCAATTCACCCCTCCACTTT.

Comments on this clone: The same CDR3 arises from other DNA sequences in this sample as well. The chain has TRBV27 and TRBJ2-7; D is perhaps TRBD2 (5 bases). The CDR3 consists of 13 residues. The V and J ends lost 3 bases and 1 base respectively, with 7 bases between them. CDR1 is MNHEY, CDR2 SMNVEV, per germline (reference sequence). CDR3: CASSFTRSYEQYF. In nucleotides, the CDR3 is TGTGCCAGCAGTTTTACTAGATCCTACGAGCAGTACTTC.

The chain uses TRBV5-4 and TRBJ2-3, with 10 bases aligning to TRBD1. The CDR3 contains 15 residues. V gave up 3 bases and J gave up 6 bases; unmatched junction bases: 7. Per germline, CDR1 SGHNT and CDR2 YYREEE (reference sequence). The CDR3 DNA reads TGTGCCAGCAGCTGGACAGGGGGTAGATTGGATACGCAGTATTTT. It translates to CASSWTGGRLDTQYF. Variable domain in full (rest from reference TRBV5-4 and TRBJ2-3): ETGVTQSPTHLIKTRGQQVTLRCSSQSGHNTVSWYQQALGQGPQFIFQYYREEENGRGNFPPRFSGLQFPNYSSELNVNALELDDSALYLCASSWTGGRLDTQYFGPGTRLTVL.

The chain has TRBV7-9 and TRBJ2-2; D is ambiguous. V lost 5 bases to trimming and J lost 6 bases, with 13 bases between them. Per the germline V gene, CDR1 is SEHNR and CDR2 is FQNEAQ (reference sequence). There are 14 residues in the CDR3. CDR3 residues: CASSIVRTAGELFF. CDR3 coding DNA: TGTGCCAGCAGCATAGTGAGAACTGCCGGGGAGCTGTTTTTT.

The J gene is TRBJ1-5, the V gene TRBV13; perhaps TRBD1 as D (5 bases). The CDR3 length is 17 residues. CDR1 is PRHDT, CDR2 FYEKMQ, per germline (reference sequence). Between the trimmed V and J ends, which lost 2 bases and 3 bases, there was a span of 17 bases. The CDR3 loop is CASSLSYGGDSNQPQHF. As DNA, the CDR3 is TGTGCCAGCAGCTTATCTTATGGGGGGGACTCCAATCAGCCCCAGCATTTT.

The V and J genes are TRBV12-5 and TRBJ2-3; 7 nucleotides line up with TRBD2. CDR3 length equals 15 residues. Looked up from germline, CDR1 is LGHNT and CDR2 is FRNRAP. V lost 2 bases and J lost 4; bases outside the gene matches: 6. CDR3 sequence (DNA): TGTGCTAGTGGTTTGTTCCCGAGCGGGGCAGATACGCAGTATTTT. Translating it yields CASGLFPSGADTQYF.

This clone appeared a few times. The rearrangement links TRBV28 to TRBJ1-1; 7 positions agree with TRBD1. In germline, CDR1 is MDHEN, CDR2 SYDVKM. V lost 3 bases and J lost 6; bases outside the gene matches: 7. CDR3 length: 14 residues. The CDR3 bases are TGTGCCAGCAGTTTGCAGGGGGTGGGCTCTGAAGCTTTCTTT. Protein sequence: CASSLQGVGSEAFF. Variable domain in full (rest from reference TRBV28 and TRBJ1-1): DVKVTQSSRYLVKRTGEKVFLECVQDMDHENMFWYRQDPGLGLRLIYFSYDVKMKEKGDIPEGYSVSREKKERFSLILESASTNQTSMYLCASSLQGVGSEAFFGQGTRLTVV.

The rearrangement joins TRBV5-1 to TRBJ2-3; D uncertain. The CDR3 contains 15 residues. Trimming cost V 2 bases and J 5 bases, with 15 bases left between them. Germline CDR1 SGHRS, CDR2 YFSETQ. CDR3 loop: CASSFSQLSGDTQYF. In DNA form, the CDR3 reads TGCGCCAGCAGCTTTTCACAACTTTCGGGAGATACGCAGTATTTT. Variable domain in full (rest from reference TRBV5-1 and TRBJ2-3): KAGVTQTPRYLIKTRGQQVTLSCSPISGHRSVSWYQQTPGQGLQFLFEYFSETQRNKGNFPGRFSGRQFSNSRSEMNVSTLELGDSALYLCASSFSQLSGDTQYFGPGTRLTVL.

V and J are TRBV10-3 and TRBJ2-2; 14 bases align to TRBD2. The germline gives CDR1 ENHRY, CDR2 SYGVKD. The V segment lost 2 bases and the J segment 6 bases; nucleotides outside the gene matches: 8. This CDR3 spans 18 amino acids. The CDR3 sequence: CAISELGLAGEIPGELFF. In DNA form, the CDR3 reads TGTGCCATCAGTGAGCTGGGACTAGCGGGAGAGATTCCCGGGGAGCTGTTTTTT.

In this sample, this clone turned up once. The rearrangement uses TRBV7-8 and TRBJ2-1; 14 nucleotides line up with TRBD2. V dropped 1 base and J dropped 8; count of bases not matched to a gene: 4. This CDR3 is 16 amino acids long. Per germline, CDR1 SGHVS and CDR2 FQNEAQ. CDR3 DNA sequence: TGTGCCAGCAGCTTAGAGGGACTAGCGGGAGAAGATGAGCAGTTCTTC. It specifies CASSLEGLAGEDEQFF.

The rearrangement uses TRBV28 and TRBJ2-2; TRBD2 aligns across 14 bases. Germline CDR1 reads MDHEN; CDR2 reads SYDVKM. The V gene end was trimmed by 8 bases and the J gene end by 2 bases; junction bases not matched to a gene: 10. The CDR3 is 18 residues long. CDR3 loop: CASDGTSGSRINTGELFF. CDR3 nucleotides: TGTGCCAGCGACGGGACTAGCGGGAGTCGAATCAACACCGGGGAGCTGTTTTTT.

The J gene is TRBJ2-7, the V gene TRBV7-8, with TRBD2 identical over 9 bases. V was pared by 1 base and J by 5 bases, with 9 bases of the junction left unmatched. This CDR3 contains 16 residues. Germline values: CDR1 SGHVS, CDR2 FQNEAQ. Here the CDR3 DNA reads TGTGCCAGCAGCTTAGTGGGCGGGAGGGTTGGAAACGAGCAGTACTTC. Translating gives CASSLVGGRVGNEQYF.

This chain joins TRBV28 and TRBJ2-7; D is possibly TRBD1 or TRBD2 (5 bases each). The CDR3 contains 19 residues. V shed 3 bases and J shed 0 bases, with 24 bases lying between them. Germline CDR1 is MDHEN and CDR2 is SYDVKM. CDR3 DNA sequence: TGTGCCAGCAGTTTCCACCCAGGATCAGACAGCGGTATCTCCTACGAGCAGTACTTC. Encoded protein: CASSFHPGSDSGISYEQYF.

The chain links TRBV6-4 to TRBJ2-1; D gene ambiguous. Germline V lookup: CDR1 MRHNA, CDR2 SNTAGT. CDR3 size: 15 residues. V lost 6 bases and J lost 0, with 12 bases in between. The CDR3 reads CASRVDGSSYNEQFF. The CDR3 nucleotides read TGTGCCAGCAGAGTGGACGGTAGCTCCTACAATGAGCAGTTCTTC.

The V gene is TRBV28, the J gene TRBJ2-1; D not resolved. V was cut by 6 bases and J by 0 bases, with 15 bases left in between. This CDR3 region has 16 residues. Germline V gene data show CDR1 as MDHEN and CDR2 as SYDVKM. In nucleotides, the CDR3 is TGTGCCAGCAGCGCCTGGGCGACTCGCTCCTACAATGAGCAGTTCTTC. Amino acids: CASSAWATRSYNEQFF.

The V gene is TRBV25-1, the J gene TRBJ1-2, with 11 positions matching TRBD1. The CDR3 length is 16 residues. The germline V gene encodes CDR1 MGHDK and CDR2 SYGVNS. The V and J ends lost 4 bases and 5 bases, in that order; junction bases with no gene match: 9. For the CDR3, the DNA is TGTGCCAGCAGTGGCTGGACAGGGGGCGATTCATATGGCTACACCTTC. Protein: CASSGWTGGDSYGYTF.

CDR3 loop: CASSPARDSYEQYF. CDR3 in DNA: TGTGCCAGCAGTCCGGCTCGGGACTCCTACGAGCAGTACTTC. The V gene is TRBV27, the J gene TRBJ2-7, with D maybe TRBD2 (5 bases). The CDR3 is 14 amino acids. Per the germline V gene, CDR1 is MNHEY and CDR2 is SMNVEV (reference sequence). Trimming left V 5 bases short and J 0 bases short, with 11 bases between.

The chain couples TRBV4-3 to TRBJ2-1; the D is unclear. V lost 0 bases and J lost 12, with 15 bases in between. The CDR3 is 14 amino acids. Germline CDR1 LGHNA, CDR2 YSLEER. CDR3 DNA: TGCGCCAGCAGCCAAGATGAAAGCCCAATTGGGCAGTTCTTC. It encodes CASSQDESPIGQFF.